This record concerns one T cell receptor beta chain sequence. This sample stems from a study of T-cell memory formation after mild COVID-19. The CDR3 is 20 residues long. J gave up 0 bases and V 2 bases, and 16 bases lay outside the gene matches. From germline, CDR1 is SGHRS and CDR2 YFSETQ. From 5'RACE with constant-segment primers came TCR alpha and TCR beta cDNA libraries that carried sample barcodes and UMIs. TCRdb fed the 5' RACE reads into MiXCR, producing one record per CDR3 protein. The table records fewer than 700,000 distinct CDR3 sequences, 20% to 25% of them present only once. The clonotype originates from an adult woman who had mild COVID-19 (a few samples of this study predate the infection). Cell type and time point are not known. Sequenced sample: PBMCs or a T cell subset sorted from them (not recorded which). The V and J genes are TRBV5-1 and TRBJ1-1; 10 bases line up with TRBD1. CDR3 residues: CASSFLKSGQGTGLNTEAFF. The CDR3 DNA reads TGCGCCAGCAGCTTTCTAAAATCGGGACAGGGGACCGGACTGAACACTGAAGCTTTCTTT.